There are a few counts of the clone carrying this T cell receptor (beta chain). These data originate in a study of cytotoxic CD8 clonotypes in ibrutinib-treated CLL. The CDR3 is 13 residues long. Trimming took 1 base from V and 8 from J, leaving 11 bases between them. Germline values: CDR1 SGHTA, CDR2 FQGNSA. The repertoire was sequenced with immunoSEQ multiplex PCR; TCRdb's copy has only in-frame clones and lacks some. The sample includes tens of thousands of clones, over 55% of them seen just once. Sequencing used PBMCs, obtained after 24 months of ibrutinib treatment. The source is a human donor with chronic lymphocytic leukemia. V and J are TRBV7-2 and TRBJ1-2; no clear D gene. The CDR3 spells CASSLGIAVGYTF. CDR3 sequence (DNA): TGTGCCAGCAGCTTAGGAATTGCCGTAGGCTACACCTTC.